This TCR beta chain stems from a study of T cell repertoires in cytomegalovirus infection. Overall study: An indication of both CMV infection and matching HLA type came from public TCR beta signatures.

Findings and caveats of the study: The ex vivo response was dominated by HLA-C-restricted CMV-specific TCR beta clonotypes.

In TCRdb, the reads were re-called with MiXCR into one record per CDR3 protein. The sample carries almost 90,000 distinct CDR3 sequences, about 31% recorded once. This clonotype has a count of ten or more. Its target is unknown. The CDR3 is 15 amino acids. With V trimmed by 1 base and J by 4 bases, 2 bases remained unmatched. Germline V gene data show CDR1 as SGHDT and CDR2 as YYEEEE. The source material was CD8+ T cells from cultured PBMCs, sampled from culture after CMV antigen stimulation. The TCR originated in a human donor in good health (CMV status not recorded). Some clones in this sample may be carry-over from other donors' samples. This chain connects TRBV5-6 to TRBJ2-1, with 10 bases matching TRBD1. The CDR3 bases are TGTGCCAGCAGCTTGTGGACAGGGGGATACAATGAGCAGTTCTTC. Translating it yields CASSLWTGGYNEQFF.